Presented here are 30 T cell receptor beta chains from one specimen sequenced in a study of T and B cells in COVID-19 patients. TRB was amplified from about 240-490 ng of blood genomic DNA. Multiplex PCR with BIOMED2 TRB-A/B primer pools amplified TRB rearrangements. In TCRdb, the multiplex PCR reads were re-called with MiXCR into one record per CDR3 protein. The sample gives about 12,000 distinct CDR3 sequences, more than 25% of which show up once; roughly 29% is in the top ten. Sequencing used blood. The receptor set was obtained from a human donor who had recovered from COVID-19.

This clonotype was detected once. The chain links TRBV11-3 to TRBJ2-3; perhaps TRBD2 as D (5 bases). This CDR3 spans 16 amino acids. The germline V and J ends were trimmed by 6 bases and 4 bases, with 20 bases remaining between them. CDR1 is SGHNT, CDR2 YENEEA, per germline. The chain's CDR3 is CASRRTTSARADTQYF. The CDR3 nucleotides are TGTGCCAGCAGACGAACTACTAGTGCTCGGGCAGATACGCAGTATTTT.

This clonotype occurred a few times. V is TRBV12-3 or TRBV12-4 and J is TRBJ2-2, with D maybe TRBD2 (6 bases). The CDR3 length is 15 residues. Trimming shortened V by 6 bases and J by 2 bases, and 13 bases separated the two germline ends. CDR3 nucleotide sequence: TGTGCCAGCAGACGAAGAGCGGGTAACACCGGGGAGCTGTTTTTT. Protein product: CASRRRAGNTGELFF.

By sample fraction, this clonotype is medium-sized. This chain links TRBV19 with TRBJ2-7, with D unresolved. The V end lost 6 bases, the J end lost 0 bases, and 12 bases lay between the germline ends. Germline loops: CDR1 LNHDA, CDR2 SQIVND (reference sequence). CDR3 length: 14 residues. Here the CDR3 reads CASRDQSYSYEQYF. The CDR3 nucleotides read TGTGCCAGTAGAGATCAGAGTTACTCCTACGAGCAGTACTTC.

This clonotype showed up many times. V gene TRBV6-1 combines with J gene TRBJ2-7; TRBD2 aligns across 7 bases. The CDR3 length is 15 residues. In germline, CDR1 is MNHNS, CDR2 SASEGT. Trimming at V came to 4 bases and at J to 3 bases, leaving 9 bases not matched to a gene. The chain's CDR3 is CASSAITWEGYEQYV. The CDR3, as DNA: TGTGCCAGCAGTGCCATCACCTGGGAGGGCTACGAGCAGTACGTC.

The rearrangement uses TRBV29-1 and TRBJ2-1, with D perhaps TRBD1 or TRBD2 (5 bases each). Germline assignment: CDR1 SQVTM and CDR2 ANQGSEA. The length of the CDR3 is 12 residues. The CDR3 loop reads CGLGRGYNEQFF. The CDR3 DNA follows: TGCGGGTTGGGACGGGGTTACAATGAGCAGTTCTTC.

The chain employs TRBV30 and TRBJ1-2; possibly TRBD1 for D (6 bases). In germline, CDR1 is GTSNPN, CDR2 SVGIG (reference sequence). Trimming cost V 8 bases and J 1 base, with 8 bases left between them. CDR3 size: 11 residues. The DNA for the CDR3 is TGTGCCAACAGGGTTAACTATGGCTACACCTTC. It yields the protein CANRVNYGYTF.

The chain has TRBV12-3 or TRBV12-4 and TRBJ1-1, with D hard to call. V dropped 3 bases and J dropped 0 bases, with 11 bases sitting between them. CDR3 size: 15 residues. CDR3 coding DNA: TGTGCCAGCAGTTTCCAGTACAACATGAACACTGAAGCTTTCTTT. Amino acid sequence: CASSFQYNMNTEAFF.

This clonotype is judged medium-sized. CDR3: CASSIVGGQDEQFF. The CDR3 nucleotides are TGTGCCAGTAGTATAGTTGGAGGGCAGGATGAGCAGTTCTTC. J is TRBJ2-1 and V is TRBV19, with a possible D match to TRBD2 (6 bases). The CDR3 has 14 residues. Trimming stripped 1 base from V and 8 bases from J, with 12 bases between. Germline assignment: CDR1 LNHDA and CDR2 SQIVND (reference sequence).

The V call is TRBV24-1, the J call TRBJ2-5; possible D gene TRBD2, 6 bases. Germline CDR1 is KGHDR and CDR2 is SFDVKD. This CDR3 has 11 residues. V was pared by 9 bases and J by 4 bases, with 8 bases between. The chain's CDR3 is CATGRRETQYF. The CDR3 DNA reads TGTGCCACCGGGAGGAGAGAGACCCAGTACTTC.

This clonotype appeared a single time. This chain connects TRBV4-1 to TRBJ1-5; TRBD1 might be the D (6 bases). CDR3 length equals 16 residues. Trimming removed 0 bases at V and 0 bases at J, with 9 bases between. Germline values: CDR1 MGHRA, CDR2 YSYEKL. CDR3 amino acids: CASSQDRGHSNQPQHF. The CDR3 region has the DNA TGCGCCAGCAGCCAAGATCGGGGACATAGCAATCAGCCCCAGCATTTT.

This clonotype was counted a few times. The rearrangement links TRBV27 to TRBJ2-7; 9 bases fit TRBD2. This CDR3 spans 13 amino acids. CDR1 and CDR2 from the germline V gene are MNHEY and SMNVEV (reference sequence). J lost 7 bases, V lost 6 bases, and 7 bases had no gene match. As DNA, the CDR3 is TGTGCCAGCAGGTTAGCGGGGGCGGGGGAGCAGTACTTC. Its protein is CASRLAGAGEQYF.

There are a few counts of this clonotype. The V gene is TRBV6-5, the J gene TRBJ1-3; D remains unclear. V gave up 5 bases and J gave up 3 bases, with 5 bases separating them. The CDR3 spans 12 residues. Per the germline V gene, CDR1 is MNHEY and CDR2 is SVGAGI. CDR3 DNA sequence: TGTGCCAGCAGTCTCAATGGAAACACCATATATTTT. Residues: CASSLNGNTIYF.

The chain joins TRBV11-3 to TRBJ1-2; TRBD1 might be the D (5 bases). The CDR3 runs 14 residues. V shed 6 bases and J shed 3 bases, with 14 bases lying between them. CDR1 SGHNT and CDR2 YENEEA come from the germline V gene. In DNA form, the CDR3 reads TGTGCCAGCAGACCTCCGGGGGGACACTATGGCTACACCTTC. Translating it yields CASRPPGGHYGYTF.

By sample fraction, this clonotype is medium-sized. The chain joins TRBV29-1 to TRBJ1-4; D is unresolved. This CDR3 region has 12 residues. The germline V and J ends were trimmed by 6 bases and 4 bases, with 9 bases remaining between them. Per germline, CDR1 SQVTM and CDR2 ANQGSEA. The CDR3 DNA follows: TGCAGCGTGCTTACGGATAATGAAAAACTGTTTTTT. It translates to CSVLTDNEKLFF.

By sample fraction, this clonotype is medium-sized. The rearrangement links TRBV6-5 to TRBJ2-7; TRBD1 is a possible D gene (6 bases). Per the germline V gene, CDR1 is MNHEY and CDR2 is SVGAGI. Between the trimmed V and J ends, which lost 7 bases and 1 base, there was a span of 17 bases. This CDR3 has 15 amino acids. CDR3 protein: CASNSRTDTSYEQYF. The CDR3 nucleotides are TGTGCCAGCAATTCGAGGACAGATACGTCCTACGAGCAGTACTTC.

This clonotype showed up just a few times. The CDR3 protein is CATSDLRPGGEQFF. CDR3 in DNA: TGTGCCACCAGTGATTTGCGTCCAGGGGGTGAGCAGTTCTTC. The V gene is TRBV24-1, the J gene TRBJ2-1; TRBD1 aligns across 7 bases. After removal of 0 bases from V and 9 bases from J, the junction contained 4 bases not matched to a gene. The length of the CDR3 is 14 residues. The germline gives CDR1 KGHDR, CDR2 SFDVKD.

This clonotype qualifies as medium-sized. The rearrangement links TRBV15 to TRBJ2-7; no clear D gene. The CDR3 sequence is 13 residues long. The V end was cut by 1 base, the J end by 0 bases, with 4 bases between. In germline, CDR1 is LNHNV, CDR2 YYDKDF (reference sequence). CDR3 coding DNA: TGTGCCACCAGCAGAGTGGACTCCTACGAGCAGTACTTC. Amino acid sequence: CATSRVDSYEQYF.

This sequence joins TRBV6-2 or TRBV6-3 and TRBJ1-5; TRBD1 might be the D (6 bases). Per germline, CDR1 MNHEY and CDR2 SVGEGT. The length of the CDR3 is 14 residues. Trimming stripped 6 bases from V and 9 bases from J, with 18 bases between. CDR3 sequence: CASRSRQARRPQHF. The CDR3 DNA follows: TGTGCCAGCAGATCTCGACAGGCCCGGAGGCCCCAGCATTTT.

The chain links TRBV6-1 to TRBJ2-7; 9 bases are a match to TRBD2. J was trimmed by 3 bases and V by 6 bases; bases with no gene match: 3. Germline V CDR1 and CDR2: MNHNS, SASEGT. This CDR3 region has 13 residues. The CDR3 loop is CASSPRGGYEQYF. The CDR3 coding sequence is TGTGCCAGCAGCCCGCGGGGGGGCTACGAGCAGTACTTC.

Remarks on this clonotype: A much larger clone differs by one base, so this may be a read error. This chain joins TRBV6-2 or TRBV6-3 and TRBJ2-3; D gene uncertain. The CDR3 consists of 12 residues. Germline CDR1 MNHEY, CDR2 SVGEGT. The CDR3, as DNA: TGTGCTACACGCCTGTTCGTAGGTACGCAGTATTTT. Its translation: CATRLFVGTQYF.

In this sample, this clonotype is medium-sized. V and J are TRBV29-1 and TRBJ2-1; D may be TRBD2 (5 bases). The ends were cut back, 7 bases at V and 2 bases at J, with 12 bases in the middle. This CDR3 has 13 residues. Per the germline V gene, CDR1 is SQVTM and CDR2 is ANQGSEA. The CDR3 reads CSAVGVAYNEQFF. In DNA form, the CDR3 reads TGCAGCGCTGTCGGGGTGGCCTACAATGAGCAGTTCTTC.

V is TRBV20-1 and J is TRBJ1-5; perhaps TRBD1 as D (6 bases). This CDR3 comprises 17 residues. The germline gives CDR1 DFQATT, CDR2 SNEGSKA (reference sequence). Trimming stripped 6 bases from V and 0 bases from J, with 21 bases between. The CDR3 DNA reads TGCAGTGCCGCCCAGGGGCCAACAAAGTATAGCAATCAGCCCCAGCATTTT. It encodes CSAAQGPTKYSNQPQHF.

The chain carries TRBV30 and TRBJ2-4; D not certain. The CDR3 is made up of 15 amino acids. Between the trimmed V and J ends, which lost 5 bases and 1 base, there was a span of 15 bases. Germline assignment: CDR1 GTSNPN and CDR2 SVGIG (reference sequence). CDR3 coding DNA: TGTGCCTGGGGTCTATCGTCCGGTGCCAAAAACATTCAGTACTTC. Encoded protein: CAWGLSSGAKNIQYF.

The sample holds a few counts of this clonotype. The CDR3 DNA reads as TGTGCCAGCAGCTCCGGACTAGCCATAGAGGATACGCAGTATTTT. It encodes CASSSGLAIEDTQYF. The chain uses TRBV5-4 and TRBJ2-3, with TRBD2 identical over 8 bases. The V segment lost 3 bases and the J segment 6 bases; nucleotides outside the gene matches: 9. This CDR3 comprises 15 residues. Germline CDR1 reads SGHNT; CDR2 reads YYREEE (reference sequence).

This clonotype has more than one count but fewer than ten. The gene calls are TRBV18 and TRBJ2-2; 10 positions match TRBD2. This CDR3 has 15 amino acids. Looked up from germline, CDR1 is KGHSH and CDR2 is LQKENI. The trim removed 3 bases at V and 9 bases at J, leaving 7 bases unmatched. CDR3 coding DNA: TGTGCCAGCTCACCGGCGAGCGGGGGGGCCCGGGAGCTGTTTTTT. This codes for CASSPASGGARELFF.

This clonotype appeared a few times. The V call is TRBV5-1, the J call TRBJ2-5, with 10 bases matching TRBD1. J lost 4 bases, V lost 1 base, and 1 base had no gene match. CDR3 length equals 14 residues. From germline, CDR1 is SGHRS and CDR2 YFSETQ. The chain's CDR3 is CASSLWTGGETQYF. CDR3 DNA: TGCGCCAGCAGCTTGTGGACAGGGGGAGAGACCCAGTACTTC. The variable domain in full, completed from reference TRBV5-1 and TRBJ2-5, reads KAGVTQTPRYLIKTRGQQVTLSCSPISGHRSVSWYQQTPGQGLQFLFEYFSETQRNKGNFPGRFSGRQFSNSRSEMNVSTLELGDSALYLCASSLWTGGETQYFGPGTRLLVL.

This clonotype occurred once. A much larger clone is a single base away; this may be a read error. The chain joins TRBV29-1 to TRBJ1-2; the D is unclear. Germline values: CDR1 SQVTM, CDR2 ANQGSEA. This CDR3 region has 12 residues. Between the trimmed V and J ends, which lost 3 bases and 4 bases, there was a span of 9 bases. CDR3 sequence (DNA): TGCAGCGTTGACCGTAGATTCTATGGCTACACCTTC. Its translation: CSVDRRFYGYTF.

This clonotype was seen just once. V and J are TRBV30 and TRBJ1-6, with D maybe TRBD1 (5 bases). The CDR3 has 17 amino acids. Between the trimmed V and J ends, which lost 0 bases and 0 bases, there was a span of 12 bases. The germline V gene has CDR1 GTSNPN and CDR2 SVGIG (reference sequence). CDR3: CAWSVQVRSSYNSPLHF. CDR3 nucleotides: TGTGCCTGGAGTGTACAGGTCAGGAGCTCCTATAATTCACCCCTCCACTTT.

This clonotype has at least ten counts. This rearrangement joins TRBV18 to TRBJ2-7; tentative D call: TRBD1 (5 bases). Trimming left V 2 bases short and J 5 bases short, with 10 bases between. CDR1 and CDR2 (germline): KGHSH, LQKENI. The CDR3 has 13 amino acids. The CDR3 region is CASSPGQGNEQYF. CDR3 bases: TGTGCCAGCTCACCAGGGCAGGGCAACGAGCAGTACTTC.

V gene TRBV29-1 combines with J gene TRBJ1-1; the D gene is possibly TRBD1 (5 bases). The V end was cut by 7 bases, the J end by 8 bases, with 11 bases between. The germline CDR1 and CDR2 sequences are SQVTM and ANQGSEA. The CDR3 covers 10 residues. The chain's CDR3 is CSARDAEAFF. In DNA form, the CDR3 reads TGCAGCGCCCGGGACGCAGAAGCTTTCTTT.